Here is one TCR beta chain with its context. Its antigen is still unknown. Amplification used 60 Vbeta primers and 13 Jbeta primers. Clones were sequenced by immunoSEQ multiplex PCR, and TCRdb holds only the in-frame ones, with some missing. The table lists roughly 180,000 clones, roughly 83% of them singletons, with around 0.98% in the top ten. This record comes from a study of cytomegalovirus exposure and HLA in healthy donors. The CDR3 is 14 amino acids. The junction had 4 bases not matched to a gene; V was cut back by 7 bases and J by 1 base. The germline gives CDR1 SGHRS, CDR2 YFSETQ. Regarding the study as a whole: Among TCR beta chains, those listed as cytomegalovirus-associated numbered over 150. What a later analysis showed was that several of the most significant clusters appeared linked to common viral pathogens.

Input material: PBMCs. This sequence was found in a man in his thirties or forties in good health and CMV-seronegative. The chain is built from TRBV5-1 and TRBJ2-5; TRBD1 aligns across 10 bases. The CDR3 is CASSRDRGQETQYF. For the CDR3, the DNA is TGCGCCAGCTCCCGGGACAGGGGCCAAGAGACCCAGTACTTC.